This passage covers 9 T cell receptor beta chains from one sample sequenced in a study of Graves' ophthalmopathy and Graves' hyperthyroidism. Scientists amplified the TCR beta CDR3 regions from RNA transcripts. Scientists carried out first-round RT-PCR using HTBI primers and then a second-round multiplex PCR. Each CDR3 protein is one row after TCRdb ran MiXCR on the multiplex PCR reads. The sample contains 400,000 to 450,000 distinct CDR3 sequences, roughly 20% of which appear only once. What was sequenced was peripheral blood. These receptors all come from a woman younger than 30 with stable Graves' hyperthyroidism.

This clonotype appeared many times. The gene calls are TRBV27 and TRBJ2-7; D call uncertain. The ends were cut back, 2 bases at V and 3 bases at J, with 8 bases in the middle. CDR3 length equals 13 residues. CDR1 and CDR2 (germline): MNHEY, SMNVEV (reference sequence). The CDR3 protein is CASSLQVGYEQYF. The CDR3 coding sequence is TGTGCCAGCAGTTTACAGGTTGGCTACGAGCAGTACTTC.

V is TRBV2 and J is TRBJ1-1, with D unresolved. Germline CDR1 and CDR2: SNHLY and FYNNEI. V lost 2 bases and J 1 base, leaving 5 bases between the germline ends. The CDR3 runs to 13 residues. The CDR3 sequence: CASSEIENTEAFF. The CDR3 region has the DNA TGTGCCAGCAGTGAAATCGAGAACACTGAAGCTTTCTTT. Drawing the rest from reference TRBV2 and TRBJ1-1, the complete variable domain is EPEVTQTPSHQVTQMGQEVILRCVPISNHLYFYWYRQILGQKVEFLVSFYNNEISEKSEIFDDQFSVERPDGSNFTLKIRSTKLEDSAMYFCASSEIENTEAFFGQGTRLTVV.

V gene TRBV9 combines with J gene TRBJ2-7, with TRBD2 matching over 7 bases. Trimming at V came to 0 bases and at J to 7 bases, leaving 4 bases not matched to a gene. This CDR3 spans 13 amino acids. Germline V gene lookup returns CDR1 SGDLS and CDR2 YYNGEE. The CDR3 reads CASSVGGGTEQYF. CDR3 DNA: TGTGCCAGCAGCGTAGGGGGGGGGACGGAGCAGTACTTC.

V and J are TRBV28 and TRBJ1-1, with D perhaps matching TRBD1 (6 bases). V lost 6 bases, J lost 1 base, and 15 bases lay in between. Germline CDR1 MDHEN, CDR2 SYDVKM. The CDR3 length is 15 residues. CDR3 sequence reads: CASSLPGHKNTEAFF. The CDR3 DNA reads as TGTGCCAGCAGCTTGCCGGGACATAAGAACACTGAAGCTTTCTTT. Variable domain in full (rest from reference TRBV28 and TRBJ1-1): DVKVTQSSRYLVKRTGEKVFLECVQDMDHENMFWYRQDPGLGLRLIYFSYDVKMKEKGDIPEGYSVSREKKERFSLILESASTNQTSMYLCASSLPGHKNTEAFFGQGTRLTVV.

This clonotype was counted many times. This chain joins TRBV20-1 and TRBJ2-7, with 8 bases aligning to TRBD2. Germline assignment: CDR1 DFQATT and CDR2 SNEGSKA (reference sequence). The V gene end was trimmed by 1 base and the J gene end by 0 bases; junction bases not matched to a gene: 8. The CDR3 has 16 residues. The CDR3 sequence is CSARGPGGRNSYEQYF. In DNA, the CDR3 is TGCAGTGCTAGAGGTCCCGGCGGGAGGAACTCCTACGAGCAGTACTTC.

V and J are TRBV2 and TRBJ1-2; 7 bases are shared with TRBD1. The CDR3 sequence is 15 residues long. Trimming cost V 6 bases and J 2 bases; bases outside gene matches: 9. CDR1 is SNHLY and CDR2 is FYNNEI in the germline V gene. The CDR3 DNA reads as TGTGCCAGCAGCCTTAGACAGGGATTAAACTATGGCTACACCTTC. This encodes CASSLRQGLNYGYTF.

The CDR3 DNA sequence: TGTGCCATCAGACCCGGACTAGCGGACTCCTACGAGCAGTACTTC. This sequence encodes CAIRPGLADSYEQYF. The J gene is TRBJ2-7, the V gene TRBV12-3 or TRBV12-4; 10 bases line up with TRBD2. The V segment lost 10 bases and the J segment 0 bases; nucleotides outside the gene matches: 9. The CDR3 is made up of 15 amino acids.

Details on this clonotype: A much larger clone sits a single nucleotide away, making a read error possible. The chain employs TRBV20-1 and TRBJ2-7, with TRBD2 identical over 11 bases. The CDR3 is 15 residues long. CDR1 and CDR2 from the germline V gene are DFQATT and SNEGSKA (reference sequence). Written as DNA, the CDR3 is TGCAGTGCTAGACCACAACTAGCGGGGGCCTACGAGCAGTGCTTC. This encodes CSARPQLAGAYEQCF.

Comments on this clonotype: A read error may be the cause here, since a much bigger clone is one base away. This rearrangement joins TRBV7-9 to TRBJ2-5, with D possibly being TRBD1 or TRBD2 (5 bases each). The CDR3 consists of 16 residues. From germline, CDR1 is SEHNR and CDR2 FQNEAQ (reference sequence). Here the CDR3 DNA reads TGTGCCAGCAGCTTAGCGTTGGGGACGAACCAAGAGACCGAGTACTTC. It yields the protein CASSLALGTNQETEYF.